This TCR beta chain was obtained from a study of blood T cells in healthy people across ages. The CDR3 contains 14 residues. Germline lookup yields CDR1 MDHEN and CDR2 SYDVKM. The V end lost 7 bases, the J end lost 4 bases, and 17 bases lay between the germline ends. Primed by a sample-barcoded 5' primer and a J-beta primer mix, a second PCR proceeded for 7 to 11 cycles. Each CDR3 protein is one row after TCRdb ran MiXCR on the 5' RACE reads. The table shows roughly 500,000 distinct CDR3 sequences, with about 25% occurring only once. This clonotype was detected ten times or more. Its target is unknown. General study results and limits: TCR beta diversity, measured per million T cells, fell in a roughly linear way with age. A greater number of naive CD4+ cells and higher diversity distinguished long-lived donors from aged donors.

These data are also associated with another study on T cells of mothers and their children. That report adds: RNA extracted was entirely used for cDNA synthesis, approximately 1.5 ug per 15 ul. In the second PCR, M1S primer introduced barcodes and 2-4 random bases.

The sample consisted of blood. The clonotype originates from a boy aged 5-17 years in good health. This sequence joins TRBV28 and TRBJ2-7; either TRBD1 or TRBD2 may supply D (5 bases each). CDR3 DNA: TGTGCCAGCAATCGCCCGGGGCGGAATTACGAGCAGTACTTC. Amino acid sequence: CASNRPGRNYEQYF.